This T cell receptor beta chain was sequenced during a study of T cells in Graves' hyperthyroidism and ophthalmopathy. RNA transcripts provided the source from which TCR beta CDR3 regions were amplified. A first-round RT-PCR of the TCR CDR3 used the HTBI primer set. TCRdb re-called the multiplex PCR reads through MiXCR, storing one row per CDR3 protein. Here the sample spans about 600,000 distinct CDR3 sequences, roughly 15% being singletons. Patients having uncontrolled infection, another autoimmune disease, pregnancy or lactation were not included. This clonotype was seen at least ten times. Trimming took 2 bases from V and 0 from J, leaving 9 bases between them. The CDR3 has 15 amino acids. Germline V gene data show CDR1 as MNHEY and CDR2 as SMNVEV (reference sequence).

This chain links TRBV27 with TRBJ2-3; D unresolved. The sample comprised blood. The clonotype comes from a woman aged 35 to 49 with Graves' ophthalmopathy. The CDR3 protein is CASSLEWVSTDTQYF. CDR3 nucleotides: TGTGCCAGCAGTTTAGAGTGGGTTAGCACAGATACGCAGTATTTT.